This TCR beta chain emerged from a study of T cells in Graves' hyperthyroidism and ophthalmopathy. Study context: Staff took peripheral blood when the initial diagnosis was made, before any treatment began.

Amplified TCR beta CDR3 regions derived from RNA transcripts. RT-PCR in the first round (using the HTBI primer set) targeted the TCR CDR3. TCRdb re-analysed the multiplex PCR reads in MiXCR, keeping a single row per CDR3 protein. Here the sample spans 350,000 to 400,000 distinct CDR3 sequences, about 15% being singletons. This clonotype came up a few times. Patients aged 18 to 65 had newly diagnosed hyperthyroidism lasting under 2 months. Patients having uncontrolled infection, another autoimmune disease, pregnancy or lactation were not included. The sequence derives from a woman between 25 and 40 years old with Graves' hyperthyroidism. Sample: blood.

The CDR3 nucleotides read TGCGCCAGCAGCCCCCGCAGCGGGGGCAGCTATGGCTACACCTTC. Protein sequence: CASSPRSGGSYGYTF. The chain has TRBV5-1 and TRBJ1-2, with D possibly matching TRBD1 (6 bases). Trimming removed 4 bases at V and 4 bases at J, with 17 bases between. The CDR3 spans 15 residues. CDR1 SGHRS and CDR2 YFSETQ come from the germline V gene.